One and the same sample provided the 32 T cell receptor beta chains below, sequenced in a study of regulatory T cells in long-lasting Graves disease. Time point meaning: newly diagnosed GD, antithyroid drugs for less than 3 months. From PBMCs, RNA was extracted and then used to make the TCR library. In building TCR beta libraries, iRepertoire HTBI primers were used together with Arm-PCR of CDR3 regions. Via MiXCR, TCRdb re-called the multiplex PCR reads, giving one row per CDR3 protein. The table has over 500,000 distinct CDR3 sequences, 15% to 20% seen once; the top ten hold around 18%. Separately, the same data were catalogued under a study of T cells in Graves' hyperthyroidism and ophthalmopathy.

Material: peripheral blood mononuclear cells (PBMCs), obtained at new diagnosis, from a patient treated with antithyroid drugs. The receptors were gathered from a woman between 25 and 40 years old with Graves disease.

This clonotype has a count of ten or more. The chain couples TRBV28 to TRBJ1-1; D remains unclear. With 5 bases removed from V and 1 base from J, the gap between germline ends came to 11 bases. Germline assignment: CDR1 MDHEN and CDR2 SYDVKM. This CDR3 has 14 residues. This CDR3 is CASSRLQWNTEAFF. The CDR3 DNA sequence: TGTGCCAGCAGTCGCCTGCAGTGGAACACTGAAGCTTTCTTT.

This sequence joins TRBV28 and TRBJ2-2; 8 bases fit TRBD1. The CDR3 is made up of 12 amino acids. Trimming took 7 bases from V and 6 from J; bases not matched to a gene: 1. Germline-derived CDR1 and CDR2 are MDHEN and SYDVKM. CDR3 nucleotide sequence: TGTGCCAGCAACAGGGGGTCCGGGGAGCTGTTTTTT. Protein sequence: CASNRGSGELFF.

Ten or more counts support this clonotype. The chain has TRBV2 and TRBJ2-4; 10 nucleotides agree with TRBD1. The V segment lost 6 bases and the J segment 7 bases; nucleotides outside the gene matches: 6. This CDR3 comprises 14 residues. The germline V gene has CDR1 SNHLY and CDR2 FYNNEI. The CDR3 here is CASRLTGGLNIQYF. CDR3 nucleotides: TGTGCCAGCAGACTGACAGGGGGCTTGAACATTCAGTACTTC.

This clonotype has ten or more counts. As DNA, the CDR3 is TGTGCCAGCAGTCCGGCCGTCTCCTACGAGCAGTACTTC. Its protein product is CASSPAVSYEQYF. The rearrangement links TRBV28 to TRBJ2-7; D is ambiguous. The germline V gene encodes CDR1 MDHEN and CDR2 SYDVKM. The V gene lost 5 bases and the J gene lost 0 bases, with 8 bases spanning the gap. The CDR3 is 13 residues long.

This clonotype was detected many times. The CDR3 sequence is CASEGGAYNEQFF. The DNA for the CDR3 is TGTGCCAGCGAGGGGGGGGCCTACAATGAGCAGTTCTTC. The V and J genes are TRBV9 and TRBJ2-1; D may be TRBD2 (7 bases). The CDR3 extends over 13 amino acids. Looked up from germline, CDR1 is SGDLS and CDR2 is YYNGEE. Deletions cut 7 bases from V and 2 bases from J, with 10 bases between.

The chain recombines TRBV7-6 with TRBJ2-5, with D hard to call. Trimming pared 2 bases from V and 5 bases from J, leaving 9 bases between. Germline V lookup: CDR1 SGHVS, CDR2 FNYEAQ. CDR3 size: 13 residues. The CDR3 sequence is CASSLTARETQYF. Written as DNA, the CDR3 is TGTGCCAGCAGCTTAACAGCGAGGGAGACCCAGTACTTC.

Only a few counts were recorded for this clonotype. The genes are TRBV20-1 and TRBJ2-7; 7 positions match TRBD1. Germline CDR1 reads DFQATT; CDR2 reads SNEGSKA (reference sequence). The CDR3 runs 15 residues. J lost 2 bases, V lost 6 bases, and 13 bases had no gene match. The CDR3 DNA reads as TGCAGTGCCACAATTCCCGGGACAGCAGCCTACGAGCAGTACTTC. Its protein product is CSATIPGTAAYEQYF.

The chain has TRBV27 and TRBJ2-7, with D maybe TRBD1 (5 bases). The CDR3 is 15 residues long. Germline V gene lookup returns CDR1 MNHEY and CDR2 SMNVEV (reference sequence). Deletions cut 8 bases from V and 2 bases from J, with 19 bases between. The CDR3 DNA is TGTGCCAGCGGCCAGGGTCTACCTGGGACCTACGAGCAGTACTTC. It is translated as CASGQGLPGTYEQYF.

This clonotype was observed at least ten times. The chain couples TRBV12-3 or TRBV12-4 to TRBJ1-6, with D maybe TRBD1 (5 bases). The CDR3 extends over 15 amino acids. With 5 bases removed from V and 10 bases from J, the gap between germline ends came to 18 bases. This CDR3 is CASSQRTGLGSPLHF. In DNA form, the CDR3 reads TGTGCCAGCAGTCAACGTACAGGACTAGGATCACCCCTCCACTTT.

The sample holds a few counts of this clonotype. The chain joins TRBV11-1 to TRBJ2-7, with a tentative D call TRBD1 (6 bases). The V and J ends lost 4 bases and 0 bases respectively, with 10 bases between them. Germline values: CDR1 SGHAT, CDR2 FQDESV (reference sequence). This CDR3 has 14 residues. CDR3 sequence: CASSSEQGSYEQYF. The CDR3 DNA is TGTGCCAGCAGCTCGGAACAGGGCTCCTACGAGCAGTACTTC.

This clonotype appeared many times. The chain has TRBV10-3 and TRBJ1-2, with D perhaps TRBD1 (6 bases). CDR1 and CDR2 (germline): ENHRY, SYGVKD. CDR3 length equals 12 residues. The CDR3: CATAGGNYGYTF. Here the CDR3 DNA reads TGTGCGACCGCCGGGGGCAACTATGGCTACACCTTC.

The rearrangement joins TRBV10-1 to TRBJ2-3, with 8 bases that match TRBD2. Trimming cost V 0 bases and J 2 bases; bases outside gene matches: 4. Germline assignment: CDR1 WNHNN and CDR2 SYGVQD (reference sequence). The length of the CDR3 is 16 residues. The CDR3: CASSESVAGTTDTQYF. In DNA, the CDR3 is TGCGCCAGCAGTGAGTCGGTAGCGGGGACCACAGATACGCAGTATTTT.

Many counts were recorded for this clonotype. The chain combines TRBV28 with TRBJ2-7; 7 positions agree with TRBD1. V lost 6 bases and J lost 3; bases outside the gene matches: 2. This CDR3 has 12 amino acids. CDR1 and CDR2 from the germline V gene are MDHEN and SYDVKM. This CDR3 reads CASSQGVYEQYF. In nucleotides, the CDR3 is TGTGCCAGCAGCCAGGGGGTCTACGAGCAGTACTTC.

Many counts were recorded for this clonotype. The genes are TRBV20-1 and TRBJ2-1, with 15 nucleotides matching TRBD2. The CDR3 runs 17 residues. In germline, CDR1 is DFQATT, CDR2 SNEGSKA (reference sequence). Germline trimming cut 7 bases from V and 2 bases from J; bases unmatched to any gene: 9. CDR3: CSVRTSGRAVTYNEQFF. The CDR3 nucleotides read TGCAGTGTCCGGACTAGCGGGAGGGCCGTCACCTACAATGAGCAGTTCTTC.

This clonotype was seen a handful of times. The rearrangement joins TRBV7-9 to TRBJ2-7; D is uncertain. Per the germline V gene, CDR1 is SEHNR and CDR2 is FQNEAQ (reference sequence). The V end was cut by 5 bases, the J end by 0 bases, with 8 bases between. CDR3 size: 13 residues. Written as DNA, the CDR3 is TGTGCCAGCAGCCAAGAGAACTCCTACGAGCAGTACTTC. Its translation is CASSQENSYEQYF. Using reference TRBV7-9 and TRBJ2-7 for the parts outside the CDR3, the full variable domain is DTGVSQNPRHKITKRGQNVTFRCDPISEHNRLYWYRQTLGQGPEFLTYFQNEAQLEKSRLLSDRFSAERPKGSFSTLEIQRTEQGDSAMYLCASSQENSYEQYFGPGTRLTVT.

A note on this clonotype: A much larger clone sits a single nucleotide away, making a read error possible. V gene TRBV7-8 combines with J gene TRBJ2-7; D is unresolved. This CDR3 has 15 amino acids. CDR1 is SGHVS, CDR2 FQNEAQ, per germline. V was trimmed by 5 bases and J by 4 bases, leaving 18 bases between them. The CDR3 bases are TGTGCCAGCAGCCCGCGTCGTGTGGGTGTTTACGAGCAGTACTTC. This translates into CASSPRRVGVYEQYF. The full variable domain, with the rest looked up from reference TRBV7-8 and TRBJ2-7, is GAGVSQSPRYKVAKRGQDVALRCDPISGHVSLFWYQQALGQGPEFLTYFQNEAQLDKSGLPSDRFFAERPEGSVSTLKIQRTQQEDSAVYLCASSPRRVGVYEQYFGPGTRLTVT.

This clonotype has at least ten counts. The chain carries TRBV2 and TRBJ2-7; TRBD1 agrees at 7 bases. There are 16 residues in the CDR3. The germline V gene encodes CDR1 SNHLY and CDR2 FYNNEI. V shed 4 bases, J shed 6 bases, and the junction held 15 bases outside the gene matches. As DNA, the CDR3 is TGTGCCAGCAGTGTGTCTGGTCTGTTAGGGGGCGGCGAGCAGTACTTC. It is translated as CASSVSGLLGGGEQYF. The whole variable domain, remainder taken from reference TRBV2 and TRBJ2-7, is EPEVTQTPSHQVTQMGQEVILRCVPISNHLYFYWYRQILGQKVEFLVSFYNNEISEKSEIFDDQFSVERPDGSNFTLKIRSTKLEDSAMYFCASSVSGLLGGGEQYFGPGTRLTVT.

At least ten counts were recorded for this clonotype. The V call is TRBV27, the J call TRBJ2-2; D is undetermined. The CDR3 has 14 amino acids. Germline V gives CDR1 MNHEY, CDR2 SMNVEV (reference sequence). V was pared by 1 base and J by 3 bases, with 6 bases between. The CDR3 loop is CASSLWSHTGELFF. The CDR3 DNA sequence: TGTGCCAGCAGTTTATGGAGTCACACCGGGGAGCTGTTTTTT.

This clonotype was found many times. The chain combines TRBV20-1 with TRBJ2-3; TRBD2 aligns across 13 bases. From germline, CDR1 is DFQATT and CDR2 SNEGSKA (reference sequence). After removal of 6 bases from V and 8 bases from J, the junction contained 14 bases not matched to a gene. This CDR3 comprises 16 residues. Here the CDR3 reads CSATLGLAGSSGTQYF. CDR3 DNA: TGCAGTGCAACTCTGGGACTAGCGGGGAGTAGCGGTACGCAGTATTTT.

This clonotype was counted many times. The chain joins TRBV20-1 to TRBJ2-1; TRBD2 agrees at 11 bases. The V segment lost 4 bases and the J segment 3 bases; nucleotides outside the gene matches: 14. The CDR3 has 18 residues. CDR1 is DFQATT, CDR2 SNEGSKA, per germline (reference sequence). The CDR3: CSATSLAGGSSGYNEQFF. DNA of the CDR3: TGCAGTGCTACCAGCCTAGCGGGAGGTTCGTCGGGCTACAATGAGCAGTTCTTC.

In its sample, this clonotype was seen many times. This chain uses TRBV7-9 with TRBJ1-1; D gene unclear. Trimming left V 5 bases short and J 10 bases short, with 14 bases between. The germline V gene encodes CDR1 SEHNR and CDR2 FQNEAQ (reference sequence). The CDR3 is 12 amino acids. The CDR3 DNA follows: TGTGCCAGCAGCCCGACCGACATTGGAGCTTTCTTT. Its protein is CASSPTDIGAFF.

V gene TRBV6-1 combines with J gene TRBJ1-3; 7 positions agree with TRBD1. This CDR3 contains 15 residues. Germline trimming cut 7 bases from V and 4 bases from J; bases unmatched to any gene: 10. Per the germline V gene, CDR1 is MNHNS and CDR2 is SASEGT. The CDR3 bases are TGTGCCAGCAAGTCCAATCCGGGACAGGGAAACACCATATATTTT. This sequence encodes CASKSNPGQGNTIYF.

This clonotype was picked up a small number of times. As DNA, the CDR3 is TGCAGTGCTAACAGGGGTGGGGAATCACCCCTCCACTTT. Translated, it gives CSANRGGESPLHF. The chain carries TRBV20-1 and TRBJ1-6; 7 nucleotides match TRBD1. The CDR3 is 13 residues long. Germline CDR1 reads DFQATT; CDR2 reads SNEGSKA (reference sequence). J was trimmed by 10 bases and V by 4 bases; bases with no gene match: 7.

The rearrangement joins TRBV3-1 to TRBJ2-1; no definite D call. V was pared by 0 bases and J by 6 bases, with 9 bases between. The CDR3 has 14 amino acids. The germline V gene has CDR1 LGHDT and CDR2 YNNKEL (reference sequence). The CDR3: CASSQEIGSNEQFF. The CDR3 DNA follows: TGTGCCAGCAGCCAAGAAATAGGCAGCAATGAGCAGTTCTTC.

This clonotype is a singleton in its sample. Germline and junction disagree at one end, which may indicate a read error. CDR3 loop: CATSGMGGGLGNEQSF. DNA for the CDR3: TGTGCCACCAGTGGGATGGGGGGCGGGCTGGGGAATGAGCAGTCCTTC. This chain links TRBV24-1 with TRBJ2-1, with D tentatively TRBD1 or TRBD2 (6 bases each). Germline CDR1 reads KGHDR; CDR2 reads SFDVKD. The CDR3 loop spans 16 amino acids.

This clonotype turned up a few times. The chain carries TRBV2 and TRBJ2-7; no reliable D call. CDR1 and CDR2 (germline): SNHLY, FYNNEI. V was pared by 3 bases and J by 7 bases, with 10 bases between. The CDR3 contains 12 residues. For the CDR3, the DNA is TGTGCCAGCAGTGATTTGGGAAGGGAGCAGTACTTC. It encodes CASSDLGREQYF.

The chain has TRBV4-2 and TRBJ2-3, with 10 positions matching TRBD2. The CDR3 consists of 16 residues. Per germline, CDR1 LGHNA and CDR2 YNFKEQ. V shed 0 bases, J shed 7 bases, and the junction held 7 bases outside the gene matches. The CDR3 nucleotides read TGTGCCAGCAGCCAAGATATAGCGGGAGGAGGAAATACGCAGTATTTT. Protein: CASSQDIAGGGNTQYF.

This clonotype was observed a few times. V is TRBV5-1 and J is TRBJ2-1; no firm D call. The V end was cut by 6 bases, the J end by 7 bases, with 8 bases between. The CDR3 loop spans 11 amino acids. Germline V gene data show CDR1 as SGHRS and CDR2 as YFSETQ. This CDR3 reads CASNLGNEQFF. The CDR3 DNA follows: TGCGCCAGCAACCTGGGTAATGAGCAGTTCTTC.

This clonotype has just a few counts. The chain uses TRBV18 and TRBJ1-1; D gene ambiguous. In germline, CDR1 is KGHSH, CDR2 LQKENI. The CDR3 contains 14 residues. V lost 4 bases and J lost 1, with 10 bases in between. CDR3 nucleotide sequence: TGTGCCAGCTCACGAATAAAGCAGAACACTGAAGCTTTCTTT. Translation: CASSRIKQNTEAFF.

This clonotype was counted ten times or more. V is TRBV3-1 and J is TRBJ2-5; TRBD2 matches 7 bases. Germline CDR1 reads LGHDT; CDR2 reads YNNKEL (reference sequence). The CDR3 is 14 residues long. With 1 base clipped from V and 5 bases from J, the junction kept 4 bases outside the gene matches. CDR3 in amino acids: CASSQVGTKETQYF. In DNA, the CDR3 is TGTGCCAGCAGCCAAGTTGGGACTAAGGAGACCCAGTACTTC.

This chain connects TRBV4-2 to TRBJ2-7; 11 bases map to TRBD2. V lost 1 base and J lost 3; bases outside the gene matches: 2. The CDR3 consists of 15 residues. Germline CDR1 reads LGHNA; CDR2 reads YNFKEQ. The DNA for the CDR3 is TGTGCCAGCAGCCAAGCTGGGACTAGCGGCTACGAGCAGTACTTC. Protein: CASSQAGTSGYEQYF.

The chain links TRBV7-6 to TRBJ1-1, with D tentatively TRBD1 (5 bases). V lost 5 bases and J 1 base, leaving 11 bases between the germline ends. The CDR3 runs to 14 residues. The V gene's germline CDR1 is SGHVS and CDR2 FNYEAQ. DNA for the CDR3: TGTGCCAGCAGCACCCGGGACGCGAACACTGAAGCTTTCTTT. Its protein is CASSTRDANTEAFF.